This T cell receptor beta chain was found in a study of cytotoxic CD8 clonotypes in ibrutinib-treated CLL (dated by TCRdb to the early 2020s). Broadly, across the study: In this cohort, about 16 patients were treatment-naive and fewer than 13 were relapsed/refractory, while some 17 had unmutated IGHV. Partial responses were observed in 24 patients and complete responses in 2; after a median follow-up of around 64 months, remission was maintained in approximately 14 patients and progression was observed in approximately 12. The response samples were drawn at a median of 12 months into treatment, with a range of roughly 6 to 40 months. On average, each sample had approximately 260,000 productive templates and more than 85,000 productive rearrangements. Longitudinal samples were obtainable from about 30% of the roughly 86 participants in the trial. Cryopreserved peripheral blood mononuclear cells were collected at three points: before therapy, at response, and at either sustained remission or disease progression. Every sample from remission and from progressive disease was obtained while the patients were still on ibrutinib. Summary of the overall study and its limitations: At baseline, clonality was higher than in age-matched healthy donors and showed a strong correlation with circulating CD8+ T-cell counts. Clonality rose at ibrutinib response, remained stable during sustained remission, and dropped back toward baseline at progression. Lymph node repertoires were not examined, and the timing of sampling was not matched between patients in sustained remission and those whose disease progressed. Public clonotypes were rare and either shrank or stayed stable during treatment, and the rise in clonality at ibrutinib response reflected expansion of private clonotypes.

A MiSeq instrument was used for deep resolution sequencing, which targeted depths ranging from 1 in 1 million up to 1 in 200,000 T cells, with coverage averaging 10x for each clonotype. TCR beta libraries were generated with the immunoSEQ hsTCRB Kit. From the authors' description of their analysis: The data were analyzed with ImmunoSEQ Analyzer and ImmunoSEQ Data Assistant, and V, D and J gene assignments followed IMGT definitions. Clonality, which ranges from 0 to 1, was calculated as one minus the normalized Shannon entropy of productive rearrangement frequencies. Public clonotype analysis was restricted to overrepresented clonotypes comprising at least 0.05% of each patient's repertoire. Repertoires from some 13 age-matched healthy donors in immuneACCESS were used as clonality controls. Held by TCRdb, this immuneACCESS table contains in-frame sequences only and omits some clones. Under half of the omission traces to an unresolved V gene where checked; the cause of the rest is unknown. V, J and clone size reflect that table, while D and trimming were determined from the DNA. The sample contains 130,000 or so clones, 79% of them found a single time. The ten top clones hold roughly 12% of the sample.

V loses 2 bases of germline sequence and J loses 0 bases, and the interval between the two ends is 20 bases. The CDR3 has 19 amino acids, counting the end cysteine and phenylalanine. Only CDR3 DNA is held: 57 bases, read in frame from base 1. CDR1 and CDR2 were assigned from the germline V gene as MDHEN and SYDVKM. As to this clone: The clone's antigen remains unknown. No base qualities exist here, and no much larger clone lies one base off it.

The sample's time point, from its label and the paper: more than 10 months on ibrutinib. For TCR beta library preparation, 1.5 to 2 micrograms of genomic DNA was extracted from cryopreserved PBMCs. Longitudinal blood samples from CLL patients on ibrutinib monotherapy were analyzed using high-throughput TCR beta sequencing. The patients took part in an open-label, single-center phase 2 trial of ibrutinib monotherapy. This specimen consisted of PBMCs, obtained after 12 months of ibrutinib treatment. This clonotype was sampled from a human donor with chronic lymphocytic leukemia. This chain joins TRBV28 to TRBJ2-1; no confident D gene assignment can be made. The CDR3 is CASSLVALELMSSYNEQFF. At the DNA level, the sequence is TGTGCCAGCAGTTTAGTAGCCCTTGAACTAATGAGCTCCTACAATGAGCAGTTCTTC. The CDR3, completed at both ends by the reference TRBV28 and TRBJ2-1 genes, gives the full variable domain DVKVTQSSRYLVKRTGEKVFLECVQDMDHENMFWYRQDPGLGLRLIYFSYDVKMKEKGDIPEGYSVSREKKERFSLILESASTNQTSMYLCASSLVALELMSSYNEQFFGPGTRLTVL.